This TCR beta chain derives from a study of T cell responses to AZD1222 COVID-19 vaccine. Concerning this clone itself: Its antigen is not identified.

Sequencing used immunoSEQ multiplex PCR; TCRdb keeps in-frame clones, though not all of them. The sample carries 150,000 or so clones, about 90% recorded once. Overall study findings and caveats: An increase in Spike-specific TCR breadth and depth was observed after two AZD1222 doses. There were repertoire samples only from the period after the peak T cell response. Spike-wide vaccine-associated CD4 TCRs dominated at 160-218 and 743-854.

The sequence derives from an adult who received the AZD1222 COVID-19 vaccine. The sample here was peripheral blood, taken 28 days after the second AZD1222 dose.

The DNA of the CDR3 is TGTGCCAGCAGCTTGGGCCTAGGACAGGGGATTTATGGCTACACCTTC. Its protein is CASSLGLGQGIYGYTF. The chain links TRBV5-4 to TRBJ1-2, with 9 bases identical to TRBD1. The germline CDR1 and CDR2 sequences are SGHNT and YYREEE (reference sequence). The V gene end was trimmed by 0 bases and the J gene end by 5 bases; junction bases not matched to a gene: 8. This CDR3 spans 16 amino acids.